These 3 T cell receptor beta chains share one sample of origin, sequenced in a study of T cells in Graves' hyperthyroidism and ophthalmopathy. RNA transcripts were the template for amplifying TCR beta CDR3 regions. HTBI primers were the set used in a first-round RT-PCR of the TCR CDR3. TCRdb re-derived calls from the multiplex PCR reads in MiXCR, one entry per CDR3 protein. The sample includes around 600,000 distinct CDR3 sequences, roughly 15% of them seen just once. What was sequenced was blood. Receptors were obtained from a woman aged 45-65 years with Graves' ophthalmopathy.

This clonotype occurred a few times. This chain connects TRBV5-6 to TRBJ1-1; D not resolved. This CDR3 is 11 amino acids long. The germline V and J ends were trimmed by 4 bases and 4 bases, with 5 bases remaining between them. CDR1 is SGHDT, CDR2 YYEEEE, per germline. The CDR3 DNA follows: TGTGCCAGCAGCCCGTGCACTGAAGCTTTCTTT. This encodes CASSPCTEAFF.

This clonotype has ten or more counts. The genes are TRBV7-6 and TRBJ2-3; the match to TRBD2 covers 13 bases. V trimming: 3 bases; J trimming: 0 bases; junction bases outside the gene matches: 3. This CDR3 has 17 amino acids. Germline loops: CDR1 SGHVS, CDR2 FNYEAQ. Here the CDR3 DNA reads TGTGCCAGCAGCTTTGGGACTAGCGGGACTAGCACAGATACGCAGTATTTT. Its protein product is CASSFGTSGTSTDTQYF.

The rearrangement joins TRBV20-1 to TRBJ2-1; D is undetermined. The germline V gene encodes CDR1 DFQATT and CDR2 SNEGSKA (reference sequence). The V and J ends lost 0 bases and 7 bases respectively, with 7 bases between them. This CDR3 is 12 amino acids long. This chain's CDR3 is CSARDLDNEQFF. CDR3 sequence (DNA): TGCAGTGCTAGAGATTTGGATAATGAGCAGTTCTTC.